This T cell receptor beta chain was observed in a study of blood T cell repertoires in COVID-19 (dated by TCRdb to 2020 to 2021). Context from the whole study: The collaborator samples originated in the United States, Italy and Spain and spanned the acute and convalescent phases of COVID-19. Sample metadata almost always included a de-identified subject ID, COVID-19 status, age in years and sex. Samples were obtained from the ongoing ImmuneRACE study (first 160 participants) and from 1,200 or so subjects provided by 6 global collaborators. The repertoires were released in a freely available public database meant as a resource for research on the immune response to SARS-CoV-2. The material from the prospective study consisted of cDNA or gDNA derived from T cells, B-cell-depleted T cells, or PBMCs. The dataset comprised deeply sampled blood TCRbeta repertoires from subjects exposed to, actively infected with, or recovered from COVID-19. Where available, HLA class I and class II types were taken from metadata supplied by the sample provider and were not determined by assay-based typing.

The immunoSEQ Assay, a bias-controlled multiplex PCR, was used to amplify TCRbeta CDR3 regions from genomic DNA. Under the source paper's analysis protocol: Within the assay, amplification of reference gene primers was used to estimate how many nucleated cells each sample contained. To quantify the absolute abundance of each unique TCRbeta CDR3 rearrangement, sequence reads were collapsed and filtered. For each sample, productive Simpson clonality was calculated as the square root of Simpson's diversity index over productive rearrangements. The table was pulled from immuneACCESS by TCRdb, which kept in-frame rearrangements only. Such tables lose some clones; where checked, under half of the loss comes from unresolved V genes, and the rest has no known cause. The V and J calls and clone size come from that table; D and trimming were worked out from the DNA. A total of fewer than 75,000 clones appear in this sample, 82% of them only once. The ten largest clones add up to over 40% of the sample.

What the research found in general, with its limitations: The amount of clinical and demographic metadata varied by source and participant and was provided uncurated.

Collaborating institutions collected whole blood in K2EDTA tubes following their own protocols. For TCRbeta analysis, collaborators shipped samples as frozen whole blood, isolated PBMCs, or DNA extracted from either of those sample types. From V the trimming removes 6 bases and from J it removes 0 bases, while the gene matches leave 5 bases of the junction unaccounted for. The germline V gene yields KGHSH for CDR1 and LQKENI for CDR2. Its CDR3 holds 15 amino acids, cysteine through phenylalanine. Only CDR3 DNA remains: 45 bases, in frame from the first base. This clone showed up just once. The antigen it recognizes is unknown. No qualities accompany the bases; no much larger clone lies one base away.

Input material: peripheral blood. The sequence was obtained from a human donor in a cohort sampled during active COVID-19. The rearrangement combines TRBV18 with TRBJ1-1, and 9 junctional nucleotides match TRBD1. The base sequence is TGTGCCAGCTCGCCTGGGGACAGGGTGAACACTGAAGCTTTCTTT. It translates to CASSPGDRVNTEAFF.